This is a list of T cell receptor beta chains from one sample in a study of blood T cell repertoires in COVID-19. The assay was immunoSEQ multiplex PCR, and TCRdb's table has in-frame clones only and misses some. The table includes 90,000 to 120,000 clones, around 80% detected once. Sequenced sample: peripheral blood. Receptors originate from a man between 65 and 85 years old with acute or convalescent COVID-19. Each CDR3 is given with its conserved first and last residue. A D gene is named only where the DNA matches it firmly. Expanded clones are given a class, and other clones once, few, many or no size at all.

abundance: -; d_gene: -; v_gene: TRBV29-1; j_gene: TRBJ2-7; CDR3aa: CSVEGTTGGVTREQYF; CDR3nt: TGCAGCGTTGAAGGGACGACGGGGGGCGTAACGCGGGAGCAGTACTTC
abundance: -; d_gene: TRBD1; v_gene: TRBV7-3; j_gene: TRBJ2-2; CDR3aa: CASRLTRTGNGELFF; CDR3nt: TGTGCCAGCAGACTCACCAGGACAGGGAACGGGGAGCTGTTTTTT
abundance: -; d_gene: TRBD1; v_gene: TRBV5-1; j_gene: TRBJ2-6; CDR3aa: CASRTGTVGANVLTF; CDR3nt: TGCGCCAGCAGAACTGGGACAGTTGGGGCCAACGTCCTGACTTTC
abundance: -; d_gene: TRBD1; v_gene: TRBV2; j_gene: TRBJ2-1; CDR3aa: CASSEQGATYNEQFF; CDR3nt: TGTGCCAGCAGTGAACAGGGGGCCACCTACAATGAGCAGTTCTTC
abundance: -; d_gene: -; v_gene: TRBV6-6; j_gene: TRBJ2-7; CDR3aa: CASSRTVGEQYF; CDR3nt: TGTGCCAGCAGCAGGACAGTCGGAGAGCAGTACTTC
abundance: -; d_gene: -; v_gene: TRBV7-2; j_gene: TRBJ1-2; CDR3aa: CASSLARPAASINYGYTF; CDR3nt: TGTGCCAGCAGCTTAGCGAGGCCAGCTGCCTCTATTAACTATGGCTACACCTTC
abundance: -; d_gene: -; v_gene: TRBV29-1; j_gene: TRBJ2-1; CDR3aa: CSVEGGTLRPIEQFF; CDR3nt: TGCAGCGTTGAAGGGGGCACCCTCCGACCAATTGAGCAGTTCTTC
abundance: -; d_gene: TRBD1; v_gene: TRBV29-1; j_gene: TRBJ1-2; CDR3aa: CSVEEMMGQGNYGYTF; CDR3nt: TGCAGCGTTGAAGAAATGATGGGACAGGGCAACTATGGCTACACCTTC
abundance: -; d_gene: TRBD1; v_gene: TRBV27; j_gene: TRBJ1-1; CDR3aa: CASRPGQGYTEAFF; CDR3nt: TGTGCCAGCAGACCGGGACAGGGTTACACTGAAGCTTTCTTT
abundance: -; d_gene: TRBD2; v_gene: TRBV18; j_gene: TRBJ2-3; CDR3aa: CASSPIAGTNTDTQYF; CDR3nt: TGTGCCAGCTCACCAATAGCGGGGACGAACACAGATACGCAGTATTTT
abundance: -; d_gene: TRBD1; v_gene: TRBV5-4; j_gene: TRBJ2-2; CDR3aa: CASSLGQGTGELFF; CDR3nt: TGTGCCAGCAGCCTCGGACAGGGTACCGGGGAGCTGTTTTTT
abundance: once; d_gene: TRBD2; v_gene: TRBV6-6; j_gene: TRBJ2-1; CDR3aa: CATQRGGVEQFF; CDR3nt: TGTGCCACTCAGCGGGGGGGGGTTGAGCAGTTCTTC
abundance: few; d_gene: -; v_gene: TRBV5-6; j_gene: TRBJ2-1; CDR3aa: CASSMEGLPHNEQFF; CDR3nt: TGTGCCAGCAGCATGGAGGGGCTCCCACACAATGAGCAGTTCTTC
abundance: -; d_gene: TRBD1; v_gene: TRBV19; j_gene: TRBJ1-1; CDR3aa: CASSPGQGYTEAFF; CDR3nt: TGTGCCAGTAGTCCGGGACAGGGCTACACTGAAGCTTTCTTT
abundance: -; d_gene: TRBD1; v_gene: TRBV14; j_gene: TRBJ2-5; CDR3aa: CASSQTTGAAETQYF; CDR3nt: TGTGCCAGCAGCCAGACGACAGGGGCGGCGGAGACCCAGTACTTC
abundance: -; d_gene: TRBD2; v_gene: TRBV5-1; j_gene: TRBJ2-7; CDR3aa: CASSLVTGGYEQYF; CDR3nt: TGCGCCAGCAGCTTGGTGACGGGGGGCTACGAGCAGTACTTC
abundance: -; d_gene: -; v_gene: TRBV12-3/TRBV12-4; j_gene: TRBJ2-3; CDR3aa: CASGQGGTDTQYF; CDR3nt: TGTGCCAGCGGCCAAGGAGGCACAGATACGCAGTATTTT
abundance: -; d_gene: -; v_gene: TRBV5-6; j_gene: TRBJ2-7; CDR3aa: CASSPVILDRDEQYF; CDR3nt: TGTGCCAGCAGTCCGGTCATACTAGATCGGGACGAGCAGTACTTC
abundance: -; d_gene: -; v_gene: TRBV11-2; j_gene: TRBJ1-2; CDR3aa: CASSSNYGYTF; CDR3nt: TGTGCCAGCAGTTCAAACTATGGCTACACCTTC
abundance: -; d_gene: -; v_gene: TRBV7-2; j_gene: TRBJ1-2; CDR3aa: CASSPAAQGYGYTF; CDR3nt: TGTGCCAGCAGTCCTGCGGCACAGGGCTATGGCTACACCTTC
abundance: -; d_gene: -; v_gene: TRBV7-3; j_gene: TRBJ1-1; CDR3aa: CASSPREGNTEAFF; CDR3nt: TGTGCCAGCAGCCCGAGGGAAGGGAACACTGAAGCTTTCTTT
abundance: few; d_gene: -; v_gene: TRBV6-6; j_gene: TRBJ1-3; CDR3aa: CASSPTSSGNTIYF; CDR3nt: TGTGCCAGCAGCCCGACAAGTTCTGGAAACACCATATATTTT
abundance: -; d_gene: -; v_gene: TRBV6-2/TRBV6-3; j_gene: TRBJ1-1; CDR3aa: CASSSNRGGRNTEAFF; CDR3nt: TGTGCCAGCAGTTCCAACCGGGGGGGTAGGAACACTGAAGCTTTCTTT
abundance: -; d_gene: TRBD1; v_gene: TRBV13; j_gene: TRBJ2-7; CDR3aa: CASSYRDRGHEQYF; CDR3nt: TGTGCCAGCAGCTACCGGGACAGGGGGCACGAGCAGTACTTC
abundance: -; d_gene: TRBD2; v_gene: TRBV7-3; j_gene: TRBJ2-1; CDR3aa: CASSFESGNYNEQFF; CDR3nt: TGTGCCAGCAGCTTTGAAAGCGGGAATTACAATGAGCAGTTCTTC
abundance: -; d_gene: -; v_gene: TRBV19; j_gene: TRBJ2-2; CDR3aa: CASSIDPAGFTGELFF; CDR3nt: TGTGCCAGTAGTATAGATCCCGCAGGGTTCACCGGGGAGCTGTTTTTT
abundance: few; d_gene: -; v_gene: TRBV13; j_gene: TRBJ2-2; CDR3aa: CASSRERVNTGELFF; CDR3nt: TGTGCCAGCAGTAGGGAGCGGGTGAACACCGGGGAGCTGTTTTTT
abundance: few; d_gene: TRBD1; v_gene: TRBV19; j_gene: TRBJ1-5; CDR3aa: CATAYQDRADQPQHF; CDR3nt: TGTGCCACCGCGTACCAGGACAGGGCGGATCAGCCCCAGCATTTT
abundance: -; d_gene: TRBD1; v_gene: TRBV4-3; j_gene: TRBJ1-5; CDR3aa: CASSRDRGSQPQHF; CDR3nt: TGCGCCAGCAGCAGGGACAGGGGAAGTCAGCCCCAGCATTTT
abundance: many; d_gene: TRBD2; v_gene: TRBV19; j_gene: TRBJ2-3; CDR3aa: CASSIAVAGGKDTQYF; CDR3nt: TGTGCCAGTAGTATAGCCGTAGCGGGGGGTAAAGATACGCAGTATTTT
abundance: -; d_gene: TRBD1; v_gene: TRBV27; j_gene: TRBJ1-1; CDR3aa: CASSLTWTGWNTEAFF; CDR3nt: TGTGCCAGCAGTTTAACCTGGACAGGGTGGAACACTGAAGCTTTCTTT
abundance: -; d_gene: -; v_gene: TRBV7-2; j_gene: TRBJ2-5; CDR3aa: CASSLALKLQYF; CDR3nt: TGTGCCAGCAGCTTAGCGCTAAAACTCCAGTACTTC
abundance: -; d_gene: -; v_gene: TRBV5-4; j_gene: TRBJ1-6; CDR3aa: CASSLWGLGTLNSPLHF; CDR3nt: TGTGCCAGCAGCTTGTGGGGACTCGGTACCCTAAATTCACCCCTCCACTTT
abundance: -; d_gene: TRBD1; v_gene: TRBV25-1; j_gene: TRBJ1-4; CDR3aa: CASSAAGTGVATNEKLFF; CDR3nt: TGTGCCAGCAGTGCTGCTGGGACAGGGGTTGCAACTAATGAAAAACTGTTTTTT
abundance: -; d_gene: -; v_gene: TRBV5-4; j_gene: TRBJ1-1; CDR3aa: CASSSPPGMNTEAFF; CDR3nt: TGTGCCAGCAGCTCGCCACCAGGGATGAACACTGAAGCTTTCTTT
abundance: -; d_gene: TRBD1; v_gene: TRBV11-2; j_gene: TRBJ2-1; CDR3aa: CASSFGQGDYNEQFF; CDR3nt: TGTGCCAGCAGCTTTGGACAGGGCGACTACAATGAGCAGTTCTTC
abundance: once; d_gene: -; v_gene: TRBV19; j_gene: TRBJ1-4; CDR3aa: CASSTPVRGPLTNEKLFF; CDR3nt: TGTGCCAGTAGTACCCCTGTGCGGGGTCCTCTAACTAATGAAAAACTGTTTTTT
abundance: -; d_gene: TRBD1; v_gene: TRBV19; j_gene: TRBJ2-5; CDR3aa: CASSPTGGETQYF; CDR3nt: TGTGCCAGTAGTCCCACAGGGGGCGAGACCCAGTACTTC
abundance: once; d_gene: -; v_gene: TRBV27; j_gene: TRBJ2-7; CDR3aa: CASTPRGSYDKQYF; CDR3nt: TGTGCCAGCACCCCCCGGGGGTCCTACGACAAGCAGTACTTC
abundance: -; d_gene: -; v_gene: TRBV6-2/TRBV6-3; j_gene: TRBJ2-3; CDR3aa: CASSYRDISDTQYF; CDR3nt: TGTGCCAGCAGTTACCGGGACATCTCAGATACGCAGTATTTT
abundance: -; d_gene: TRBD1; v_gene: TRBV11-3; j_gene: TRBJ2-2; CDR3aa: CASSPRTGGTGELFF; CDR3nt: TGTGCCAGCAGCCCCCGGACAGGGGGCACCGGGGAGCTGTTTTTT
abundance: -; d_gene: TRBD1; v_gene: TRBV14; j_gene: TRBJ1-2; CDR3aa: CASSRGQVYGYTF; CDR3nt: TGTGCCAGCAGCCGAGGACAGGTTTATGGCTACACCTTC
abundance: -; d_gene: TRBD1; v_gene: TRBV7-9; j_gene: TRBJ1-2; CDR3aa: CASSPGTGETNYGYTF; CDR3nt: TGTGCCAGCAGCCCCGGGACAGGGGAAACTAACTATGGCTACACCTTC
abundance: once; d_gene: -; v_gene: TRBV24-1; j_gene: TRBJ2-5; CDR3aa: CATSAQVGETQYF; CDR3nt: TGTGCCACCAGTGCTCAGGTTGGAGAGACCCAGTACTTC
abundance: -; d_gene: -; v_gene: TRBV7-9; j_gene: TRBJ1-1; CDR3aa: CASSSTTGAFF; CDR3nt: TGTGCCAGCAGCTCGACTACTGGGGCTTTCTTT
abundance: -; d_gene: TRBD2; v_gene: TRBV12-5; j_gene: TRBJ2-1; CDR3aa: CASGSLHGTSGGLYNEQFF; CDR3nt: TGTGCTAGTGGTTCCTTACACGGGACTAGCGGGGGATTATACAATGAGCAGTTCTTC
abundance: -; d_gene: -; v_gene: TRBV19; j_gene: TRBJ1-1; CDR3aa: CASRLAGGTEAFF; CDR3nt: TGTGCCAGTAGATTAGCGGGGGGCACTGAAGCTTTCTTT
abundance: -; d_gene: -; v_gene: TRBV6-5; j_gene: TRBJ2-2; CDR3aa: CASSRTALNTGELFF; CDR3nt: TGTGCCAGCAGCCGGACAGCATTGAACACCGGGGAGCTGTTTTTT
abundance: -; d_gene: -; v_gene: TRBV10-3; j_gene: TRBJ1-5; CDR3aa: CAISPGVDINQPQHF; CDR3nt: TGTGCCATCAGTCCAGGGGTGGATATCAATCAGCCCCAGCATTTT
abundance: few; d_gene: TRBD1; v_gene: TRBV6-5; j_gene: TRBJ2-7; CDR3aa: CASRDGQGRYEQYF; CDR3nt: TGTGCCAGCAGGGACGGACAGGGTAGATACGAGCAGTACTTC
abundance: -; d_gene: TRBD1; v_gene: TRBV7-2; j_gene: TRBJ1-4; CDR3aa: CASSSLIYRGLGNEKLFF; CDR3nt: TGTGCCAGCAGCTCCTTAATTTACAGGGGGCTGGGTAATGAAAAACTGTTTTTT
abundance: -; d_gene: TRBD2; v_gene: TRBV2; j_gene: TRBJ2-1; CDR3aa: CASSPTLAGGANEQFF; CDR3nt: TGTGCCAGCAGTCCTACTTTAGCGGGGGGGGCGAATGAGCAGTTCTTC
abundance: -; d_gene: TRBD1; v_gene: TRBV19; j_gene: TRBJ1-2; CDR3aa: CASRDRANYGYTF; CDR3nt: TGTGCCAGTAGGGACAGGGCTAACTATGGCTACACCTTC
abundance: -; d_gene: -; v_gene: TRBV6-2/TRBV6-3; j_gene: TRBJ1-2; CDR3aa: CASSPGAGGYTF; CDR3nt: TGTGCCAGCAGTCCAGGGGCCGGGGGCTACACCTTC
abundance: -; d_gene: -; v_gene: TRBV10-2; j_gene: TRBJ1-6; CDR3aa: CASTSGANNSPLHF; CDR3nt: TGCGCCAGCACCTCAGGGGCCAATAATTCACCCCTCCACTTT
abundance: few; d_gene: TRBD1; v_gene: TRBV9; j_gene: TRBJ1-4; CDR3aa: CASSSRGQGAFEKLFF; CDR3nt: TGTGCCAGCAGCTCGAGGGGACAGGGGGCTTTTGAAAAACTGTTTTTT
abundance: -; d_gene: -; v_gene: TRBV7-9; j_gene: TRBJ2-7; CDR3aa: CASSQQAYEQYF; CDR3nt: TGTGCCAGCAGCCAGCAGGCCTACGAGCAGTACTTC